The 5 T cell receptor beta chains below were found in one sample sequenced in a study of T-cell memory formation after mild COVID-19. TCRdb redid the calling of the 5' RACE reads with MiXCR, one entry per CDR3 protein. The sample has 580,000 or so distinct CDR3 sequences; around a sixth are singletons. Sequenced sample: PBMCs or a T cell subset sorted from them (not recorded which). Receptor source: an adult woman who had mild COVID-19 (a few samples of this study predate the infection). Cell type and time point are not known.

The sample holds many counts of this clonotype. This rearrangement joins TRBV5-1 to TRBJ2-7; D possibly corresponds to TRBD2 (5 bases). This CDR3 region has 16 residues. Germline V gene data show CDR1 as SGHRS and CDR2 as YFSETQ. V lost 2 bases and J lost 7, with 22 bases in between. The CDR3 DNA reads TGCGCCAGCAGCTTCTTGTCGGTGGGAGACGGCCGGGAGCAGTACTTC. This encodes CASSFLSVGDGREQYF. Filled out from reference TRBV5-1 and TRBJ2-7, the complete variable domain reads KAGVTQTPRYLIKTRGQQVTLSCSPISGHRSVSWYQQTPGQGLQFLFEYFSETQRNKGNFPGRFSGRQFSNSRSEMNVSTLELGDSALYLCASSFLSVGDGREQYFGPGTRLTVT.

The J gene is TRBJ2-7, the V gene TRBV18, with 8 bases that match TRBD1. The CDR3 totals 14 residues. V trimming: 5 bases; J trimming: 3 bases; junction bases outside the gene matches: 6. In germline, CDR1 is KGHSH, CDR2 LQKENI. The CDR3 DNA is TGTGCCAGCTCAGGTTACACAGGGGGCTACGAGCAGTACTTC. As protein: CASSGYTGGYEQYF.

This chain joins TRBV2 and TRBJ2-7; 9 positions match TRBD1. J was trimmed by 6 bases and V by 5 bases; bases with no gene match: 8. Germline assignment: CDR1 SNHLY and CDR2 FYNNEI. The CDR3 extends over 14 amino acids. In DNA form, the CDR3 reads TGTGCCAGCAGTTCCACCCGGACAGGGGCCGAGCAGTACTTC. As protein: CASSSTRTGAEQYF. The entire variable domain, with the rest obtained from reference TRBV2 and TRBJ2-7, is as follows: EPEVTQTPSHQVTQMGQEVILRCVPISNHLYFYWYRQILGQKVEFLVSFYNNEISEKSEIFDDQFSVERPDGSNFTLKIRSTKLEDSAMYFCASSSTRTGAEQYFGPGTRLTVT.

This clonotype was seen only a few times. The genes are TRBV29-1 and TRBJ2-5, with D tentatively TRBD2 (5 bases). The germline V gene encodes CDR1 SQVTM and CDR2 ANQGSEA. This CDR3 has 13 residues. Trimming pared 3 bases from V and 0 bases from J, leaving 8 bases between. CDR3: CSVDAGYQETQYF. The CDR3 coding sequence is TGCAGCGTTGACGCGGGCTACCAAGAGACCCAGTACTTC.

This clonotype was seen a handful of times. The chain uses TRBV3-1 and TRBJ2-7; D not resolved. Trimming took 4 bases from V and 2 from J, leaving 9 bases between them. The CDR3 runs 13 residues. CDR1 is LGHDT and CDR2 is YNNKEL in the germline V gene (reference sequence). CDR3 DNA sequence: TGTGCCAGCAGCCCCGGTCATGCCTACGAGCAGTACTTC. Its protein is CASSPGHAYEQYF.